This TCR beta chain was profiled in a study of T cell repertoires and HLA-DP antigens listed by TCRdb under 2018. Turning to the overall study: The study used an in vitro model of CD4+ T cell alloreactivity against allogeneic HLA-DP presented by transduced HeLa cells. One alloantigen differed from self by one peptide-binding groove amino acid, whereas the other differed by ten, modelling structurally similar versus dissimilar alloantigens. The three donors were two male and one female, with ages ranging from the 18-to-29 to the 60-to-69 age band. On average, around 220 ng of DNA went in for sorted CD137+CD4+ samples, versus about 1,100 ng for pre-culture CD4+ samples. Summary of the overall study and its limitations: Naive and memory CD4+ repertoires were not analysed separately. Clones undetected before culture had an average cumulative frequency of approximately 35% against one allele versus about 46% against the other. Sorted CD137+ cells showed similar clonality against both alloantigens, at 0.3 to 0.45, which was much higher than the roughly 0.04 seen in pre-culture samples. Limitations included only three donors, a non-physiological HeLa antigen-presenting system, and the use of total CD4+ responder cells.

The germline ends are 12 bases apart after V is trimmed by 6 bases and J by 3 bases. The CDR3 sequence holds 13 residues, the cysteine and phenylalanine included. Kept here is only the CDR3 DNA, which spans 39 bases and is read in frame from base 1. Looking up the germline V gene (reference sequence) yields CDR1 LNHDA and CDR2 SQIVND. As for this clone: The specificity of this receptor is unknown. The record has no base qualities; no much larger clone is one base away.

Magnetic bead negative selection was used to isolate untouched CD4+ T cells from Ficoll-separated PBMC, with an average purity of approximately 98%. Using magnetic beads, untouched CD4+ T cells were isolated from Ficoll-separated PBMC at about 98% purity, with only negligible CD8+ contamination. Donors were a few healthy blood donors whose buffy coats supplied peripheral blood mononuclear cells. All three donors were CMV seronegative. Genomic DNA was extracted with the DNeasy Blood & Tissue Kit. TCRB sequencing was performed on genomic DNA from sorted CD137+CD4+ cells and pre-culture CD4+ baseline samples from each subject. The immunoSEQ multiplex PCR, with forward primers for 54 TRBV segments and reverse primers for 13 TRBJ segments, was used to amplify TCRB CDR3 regions. Pre-culture CD4+ samples were sequenced at deep resolution, targeting 200,000 T cell genomes. Sequencing of amplicons was performed on an Illumina HiSeq System, and 87 bp reads covering the CDR3 were generated. In the paper's pipeline: Reads were corrected for PCR and sequencing errors, and CDR3 regions were defined by alignment to IMGT reference sequences. Synthetic template pools were used to estimate counts of templates and unique rearrangements. Clonality was computed by subtracting Pielou's evenness from 1. Richness was estimated with the Daley-Smith estimator. Morisita's index served as the measure of repertoire overlap. Clones found in cultured samples but undetected in the pre-culture repertoire of the corresponding donor were defined as low-abundance clones. TCRdb stores this immuneACCESS table with in-frame sequences only. Part of the clones is absent; in the studies checked, under half of the shortfall reflects unresolved V genes, and no reason is known for the rest. That table gives V, J and clone size, and the DNA gave D and trimming. Here the sample has about 73,000 clones; over 75% occur a single time. The ten most abundant clones make up around 1.4% of the sample.

The TCR was taken from a man aged 60-69 years in good health and CMV-seronegative. Sequences were obtained from CD4+ T cells from PBMCs. This sequence uses TRBV19 and TRBJ2-7; the D gene is tentatively TRBD1 or TRBD2, each matching 5 bases. The DNA is as follows: TGTGCCAGTAGCCCCAGGGACGTCTACGAGCAGTACTTC. Its product reads: CASSPRDVYEQYF.